These T cell receptor beta chains were read from a single sample in a study of cytomegalovirus exposure and HLA in healthy donors. Profiling relied on immunoSEQ multiplex PCR, and the TCRdb table lists in-frame clones only, not all of them. The data hold approximately 160,000 clones, with 75% to 80% observed a single time. The specimen was PBMCs. The receptors derive from a woman aged 35 to 49 in good health and CMV-seropositive. CDR3s include the opening cysteine and the closing phenylalanine or tryptophan. The D gene is left open where the match is weak. Part of the rows lack a size; the others show once, few, many or a class for expanded clones.

>.|.|TRBV29-1|TRBJ1-1
CSASKQGEGTEAFF
TGCAGCGCTTCGAAACAGGGTGAAGGAACTGAAGCTTTCTTT
>.|TRBD2|TRBV27|TRBJ2-3
CASSPPSGTDTQYF
TGTGCCAGCAGTCCCCCTAGCGGGACAGATACGCAGTATTTT
>.|.|TRBV28|TRBJ2-5
CASSSLQETQYF
TGTGCCAGCAGCAGTCTTCAAGAGACCCAGTACTTC
>.|.|TRBV6-5|TRBJ1-5
CASSYPYLTSNQPQHF
TGTGCCAGCAGTTACCCCTATCTCACGAGCAATCAGCCCCAGCATTTT
>.|TRBD1|TRBV19|TRBJ1-1
CASSIGTGLNTEAFF
TGTGCCAGTAGTATAGGGACAGGGCTGAACACTGAAGCTTTCTTT
>.|TRBD1|TRBV7-2|TRBJ1-5
CASSFDRGAQPQHF
TGTGCCAGCAGCTTCGACAGGGGAGCTCAGCCCCAGCATTTT
>.|.|TRBV4-1|TRBJ2-7
CASSPTSLTYEQYF
TGCGCCAGCAGCCCTACTAGTCTAACCTACGAGCAGTACTTC
>.|TRBD2|TRBV6-1|TRBJ2-1
CASSRRLAGLNEQFF
TGTGCCAGCAGCCGCCGACTAGCGGGGCTCAATGAGCAGTTCTTC
>.|.|TRBV19|TRBJ1-4
CASSDSGRVKEKLFF
TGTGCCAGTAGTGACTCGGGGAGGGTAAAGGAAAAACTGTTTTTT
>.|TRBD1|TRBV5-6|TRBJ2-2
CASSSLGQGARTGELFF
TGTGCCAGCAGCTCCTTAGGACAGGGGGCGCGCACCGGGGAACTGTTTTTT
>.|.|TRBV5-1|TRBJ1-2
CASSNPGGSVYGYTF
TGCGCCAGCAGCAACCCGGGGGGGTCGGTCTATGGCTACACCTTC
>.|TRBD1|TRBV13|TRBJ2-2
CASNKQGAAGELFF
TGTGCCAGCAACAAACAGGGGGCGGCCGGGGAGCTGTTTTTT
>.|TRBD1|TRBV25-1|TRBJ1-1
CASRADRGVTEAFF
TGTGCCAGCAGAGCGGACAGGGGTGTTACTGAAGCTTTCTTT
>.|.|TRBV7-9|TRBJ1-3
CSSSPGGNTIYF
TGTTCCAGCAGCCCCGGGGGAAACACCATATATTTT
>.|.|TRBV30|TRBJ1-5
CAWSPGSNQPQHF
TGTGCCTGGAGCCCGGGGAGCAATCAGCCCCAGCATTTT
>once|.|TRBV27|TRBJ1-3
CASSLRGHFYSGNTIYF
TGTGCCAGCAGTTTAAGGGGACACTTTTACTCTGGAAACACCATATATTTT
>.|TRBD1|TRBV5-1|TRBJ1-1
CASSFGGTGNTEAFF
TGCGCCAGCAGCTTTGGTGGGACAGGTAACACTGAAGCTTTCTTC
>.|.|TRBV13|TRBJ2-7
CASSRTRGSLYEQYF
TGTGCCAGCAGCCGGACCCGGGGGTCGCTCTACGAGCAGTACTTC
>.|TRBD1|TRBV5-1|TRBJ2-7
CASSSTGYHEQYF
TGCGCCAGCAGCTCGACAGGGTACCACGAGCAGTACTTC
>once|.|TRBV5-6|TRBJ2-7
CASKGRHSYEQYF
TGTGCCAGCAAAGGCAGGCATTCCTACGAGCAGTACTTC
>.|TRBD2|TRBV4-1|TRBJ2-1
CASSQDDSAGGNEQFF
TGCGCCAGCAGCCAGGACGACTCAGCGGGGGGGAATGAGCAGTTCTTC
>.|TRBD1|TRBV5-6|TRBJ1-6
CASSLRQGAWSPLHF
TGTGCCAGCAGCTTGCGACAGGGGGCTTGGTCACCCCTCCACTTT
>.|TRBD1|TRBV19|TRBJ1-1
CASRGQGASSEAFF
TGTGCCAGTAGAGGACAGGGGGCTTCGAGTGAAGCTTTCTTT
>.|TRBD2|TRBV2|TRBJ2-7
CASSGTSGSSYEQYF
TGTGCCAGCAGTGGGACTAGCGGGAGCTCCTACGAGCAGTACTTC
>.|TRBD2|TRBV13|TRBJ2-1
CASSLRYPQLAGGYNEQFF
TGTGCCAGCAGCTTACGATACCCTCAACTAGCGGGAGGATACAATGAGCAGTTCTTC
>.|TRBD1|TRBV10-3|TRBJ1-6
CAISREGAITSPLHF
TGTGCCATCAGTCGGGAGGGGGCAATTACTTCACCCCTCCACTTT
>once|.|TRBV7-2|TRBJ2-7
CASSLGLPRGSYEQYF
TGTGCCAGCAGCTTAGGCTTGCCTCGGGGGTCCTACGAGCAGTACTTC
>.|.|TRBV19|TRBJ1-2
CATSAGPNYGYTF
TGTGCCACTTCGGCGGGTCCTAACTATGGCTACACCTTC
>.|.|TRBV6-6|TRBJ2-1
CASSYGTRNIEQFF
TGTGCCAGCAGTTATGGGACTCGGAATATTGAGCAGTTCTTC
>.|.|TRBV5-5|TRBJ1-2
CASSLAARGYGYTF
TGTGCCAGCAGCTTGGCTGCCAGGGGATACGGCTACACCTTC
>.|TRBD1|TRBV14|TRBJ1-3
CASSLRTGPDGNTIYF
TGTGCCAGCAGCCTGCGGACAGGGCCAGATGGAAACACCATATATTTT
>.|TRBD1|TRBV7-9|TRBJ2-7
CASSPGTANYEQYF
TGTGCCAGCTCTCCCGGGACAGCTAACTACGAGCAGTACTTC
>.|.|TRBV5-1|TRBJ1-1
CASRGSRMNTEAFF
TGCGCCAGCAGGGGGAGTAGGATGAACACTGAAGCTTTCTTT
>.|.|TRBV12-1|TRBJ1-1
CASSFETGIATEAFF
TGTGCCAGCAGCTTTGAGACAGGGATAGCGACTGAAGCTTTCTTT
>.|.|TRBV7-9|TRBJ1-5
CASSLGASQPQHF
TGTGCCAGCAGCTTAGGGGCAAGTCAGCCCCAGCATTTT
>.|TRBD2|TRBV9|TRBJ2-1
CASSVLGLAGNEQFF
TGTGCCAGCAGCGTACTGGGACTAGCCGGCAATGAGCAGTTCTTC
>.|TRBD1|TRBV5-1|TRBJ1-2
CASSLGQGDYGYTF
TGCGCCAGCAGCTTGGGACAGGGGGACTATGGCTACACCTTC
>.|TRBD1|TRBV7-2|TRBJ2-7
CASSSDRGGFYEQYF
TGTGCCAGCAGCTCTGACAGGGGAGGTTTTTACGAGCAGTACTTC
>.|TRBD2|TRBV30|TRBJ2-1
CAWSAGTSGSSYNEQFF
TGTGCCTGGAGTGCCGGGACTAGCGGGAGCTCCTACAATGAGCAGTTCTTC
>few|.|TRBV28|TRBJ1-1
CASCLMNTEAFF
TGTGCCAGCTGTCTTATGAACACTGAAGCTTTCTTT
>.|TRBD1|TRBV4-3|TRBJ1-1
CASSQEDRADTEAFF
TGCGCCAGCAGCCAAGAGGACAGGGCGGACACTGAAGCTTTCTTT
>.|TRBD1|TRBV15|TRBJ1-4
CATSRGQGSTNEKLFF
TGTGCCACCAGCAGAGGACAGGGTTCAACTAATGAAAAACTGTTTTTT
>.|TRBD1|TRBV7-7|TRBJ2-7
CASSAGQGTERPTQYF
TGTGCCAGCAGCGCTGGACAGGGGACGGAGCGTCCTACCCAGTACTTC
>.|.|TRBV7-2|TRBJ2-1
CASSLDVGGNEQFF
TGTGCCAGCAGCTTAGACGTCGGGGGCAATGAGCAGTTCTTC
>.|.|TRBV6-5|TRBJ2-1
CASSYDVGGYNEQFF
TGTGCCAGCAGTTACGACGTGGGGGGCTACAATGAGCAGTTCTTC
>few|TRBD1|TRBV28|TRBJ1-5
CASSPGQINQPQHF
TGTGCCAGCAGTCCGGGACAGATCAATCAGCCCCAGCATTTT
>.|.|TRBV19|TRBJ1-1
CASSIDNRPNTEAFF
TGTGCCAGTAGTATTGATAACAGGCCGAACACTGAAGCTTTCTTT
>once|.|TRBV11-2|TRBJ2-1
CASSLQQVYNEQFF
TGTGCCAGCAGTTTGCAACAGGTCTACAATGAGCAGTTCTTC